This T cell receptor beta chain is from a study of vaccination and CD4 T cells after COVID-19. Study-level points and caveats: Only relatively few convalescent patients were studied, and early post-infection timepoints were not analyzed. Median SARS-CoV-2-reactive clonotypes rose from approximately 23 to 38, not significantly.

V lost 4 bases to trimming and J lost 6 bases, with 10 bases between them. Germline-derived CDR1 and CDR2 are SNHLY and FYNNEI. This CDR3 contains 13 residues. Sequence data for DNA of cultured CD4+ T cells were generated by the Oncomine TCR Beta short-read assay. CD4+ T cells were cultured, and genomic DNA was extracted from them. TCRdb ran MiXCR on the PCR reads and lists one entry per CDR3 protein. The sample shows roughly 15,000 distinct CDR3 sequences, 61% of them seen only once. In the case of this clonotype: Its antigen is still unknown.

Treatment denoted: approximately 11-day PBMC culture with coronavirus spike peptide pools or control peptides (ViraFEST assay). The sequence came from a human donor who had recovered from COVID-19. The chain joins TRBV2 to TRBJ1-5; no reliable D call. Input material: CD4+ T cells from blood, cultured in vitro. The CDR3 spells CASSANLGQPQHF. In DNA form, the CDR3 reads TGTGCCAGCAGTGCCAACTTGGGTCAGCCCCAGCATTTT. Filled out from reference TRBV2 and TRBJ1-5, the complete variable domain reads EPEVTQTPSHQVTQMGQEVILRCVPISNHLYFYWYRQILGQKVEFLVSFYNNEISEKSEIFDDQFSVERPDGSNFTLKIRSTKLEDSAMYFCASSANLGQPQHFGDGTRLSIL.